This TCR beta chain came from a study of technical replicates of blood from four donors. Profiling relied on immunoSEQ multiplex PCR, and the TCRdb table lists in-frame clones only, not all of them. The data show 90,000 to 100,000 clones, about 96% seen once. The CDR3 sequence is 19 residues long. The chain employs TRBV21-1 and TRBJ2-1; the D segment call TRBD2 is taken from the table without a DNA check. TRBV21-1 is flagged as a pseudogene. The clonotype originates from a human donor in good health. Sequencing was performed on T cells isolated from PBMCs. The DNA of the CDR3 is TGTGCCAGCAGCAAAGCGCGGGACCGATCGGATAGCTCCTACAATGAGCAGTTCTTC. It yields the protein CASSKARDRSDSSYNEQFF.